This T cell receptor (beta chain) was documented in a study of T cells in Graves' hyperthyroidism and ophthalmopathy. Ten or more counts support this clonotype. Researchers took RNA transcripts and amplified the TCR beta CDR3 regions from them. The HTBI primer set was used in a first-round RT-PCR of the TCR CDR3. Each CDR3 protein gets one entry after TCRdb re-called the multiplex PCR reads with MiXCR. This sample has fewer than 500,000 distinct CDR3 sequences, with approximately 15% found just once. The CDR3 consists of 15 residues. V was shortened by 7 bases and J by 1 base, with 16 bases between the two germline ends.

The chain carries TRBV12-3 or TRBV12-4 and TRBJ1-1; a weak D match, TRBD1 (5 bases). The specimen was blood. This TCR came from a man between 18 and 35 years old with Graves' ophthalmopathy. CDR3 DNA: TGTGCCAGCACCGCCCCTTTAGGGGCGAACACTGAAGCTTTCTTT. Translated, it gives CASTAPLGANTEAFF.